The 18 T cell receptor beta chains below were found in one sample sequenced in a study of blood T cell repertoires in COVID-19. Sequenced by immunoSEQ multiplex PCR; TCRdb stores in-frame clones only, minus some. The sample lists approximately 120,000 clones; over 60% were seen once. The sequencing sample was made of peripheral blood. The receptors derive from a human donor in a cohort sampled during active or convalescent COVID-19.

This clone has a single count. V is TRBV21-1 and J is TRBJ2-5; TRBD1 is the table's D call and was not checked against the DNA. TRBV21-1 is given as a pseudogene. The length of the CDR3 is 14 residues. The DNA of the CDR3 is TGTGCCAGCAGCAAAGGGAGGGGGCAGGAGACCCAGTACTTC. It specifies CASSKGRGQETQYF.

The chain is built from TRBV28 and TRBJ2-4; weak D call: TRBD2 (5 bases). CDR1 is MDHEN, CDR2 SYDVKM, per germline. CDR3 length: 14 amino acids. The V and J ends lost 2 bases and 9 bases respectively, with 14 bases between them. The DNA for the CDR3 is TGTGCCAGCAGTTTAGGAGGCATGTCTGCCATTCAGTACTTC. This codes for CASSLGGMSAIQYF.

The chain has TRBV13 and TRBJ2-1; 9 bases are shared with TRBD2. Germline CDR1 reads PRHDT; CDR2 reads FYEKMQ (reference sequence). There are 15 residues in the CDR3. Trimming took 1 base from V and 8 from J; bases not matched to a gene: 6. The CDR3 DNA reads TGTGCCAGCAGCTTAGACCCTAGCGGGGTATATGAGCAGTTCTTC. Its translation: CASSLDPSGVYEQFF.

This clone was counted a few times. The V gene is TRBV7-2, the J gene TRBJ1-2, with D tentatively TRBD1 (6 bases). The CDR3 extends over 17 amino acids. Deletions cut 1 base from V and 7 bases from J, with 22 bases between. In germline, CDR1 is SGHTA, CDR2 FQGNSA. CDR3 in amino acids: CASSLGGGGPALSGYTF. In DNA, the CDR3 is TGTGCCAGCAGCTTAGGGGGGGGCGGCCCCGCCCTTAGTGGCTACACCTTC.

The chain recombines TRBV27 with TRBJ2-7; 8 bases map to TRBD1. V dropped 5 bases and J dropped 3; count of bases not matched to a gene: 6. Germline CDR1 and CDR2: MNHEY and SMNVEV (reference sequence). The CDR3 has 14 residues. CDR3 nucleotides: TGTGCCAGCAGTCCAGGGGGCAGGGGCTACGAGCAGTACTTC. Its translation: CASSPGGRGYEQYF.

This sequence joins TRBV2 and TRBJ1-6; TRBD1 might be the D (5 bases). There are 11 residues in the CDR3. The germline CDR1 and CDR2 sequences are SNHLY and FYNNEI. Trimming pared 11 bases from V and 7 bases from J, leaving 9 bases between. As DNA, the CDR3 is TGTGCCTGGGGGGGGAATTCACCCCTCCACTTT. Protein sequence: CAWGGNSPLHF.

The V and J genes are TRBV4-1 and TRBJ2-7; 14 bases are a match to TRBD2. This CDR3 contains 16 residues. Unmatched junction bases numbered 2, after V lost 0 bases and J lost 4 bases. Germline V gives CDR1 MGHRA, CDR2 YSYEKL. The CDR3, as DNA: TGCGCCAGCAGCCAAGAAGGGACTAGCGGGGGATACGAGCAGTACTTC. It translates to CASSQEGTSGGYEQYF.

V and J are TRBV11-3 and TRBJ2-3, with a possible D match to TRBD2 (6 bases). Trimming shortened V by 1 base and J by 2 bases, and 10 bases separated the two germline ends. From germline, CDR1 is SGHNT and CDR2 YENEEA. The CDR3 has 15 residues. Here the CDR3 DNA reads TGTGCCAGCAGCTTAGCGGGAGCCCCCACAGATACGCAGTATTTT. Translation gives CASSLAGAPTDTQYF.

This chain joins TRBV19 and TRBJ2-2; the D gene is possibly TRBD2 (6 bases). The CDR3 extends over 14 amino acids. Germline-derived CDR1 and CDR2 are LNHDA and SQIVND (reference sequence). Trimming stripped 3 bases from V and 6 bases from J, with 11 bases between. CDR3: CASSIISGSGELFF. Written as DNA, the CDR3 is TGTGCCAGTAGTATTATAAGCGGGTCCGGGGAGCTGTTTTTT.

The chain links TRBV10-3 to TRBJ2-3; 12 nucleotides line up with TRBD2. CDR3 size: 18 residues. J lost 2 bases, V lost 3 bases, and 9 bases had no gene match. Per the germline V gene, CDR1 is ENHRY and CDR2 is SYGVKD. The CDR3 is CAISDASGRAPHTDTQYF. In DNA, the CDR3 is TGTGCCATCAGTGACGCTAGCGGGAGGGCCCCCCACACAGATACGCAGTATTTT.

The chain's CDR3 is CASSRWADHYEQYF. The CDR3 coding sequence is TGTGCCAGCAGCCGATGGGCAGACCACTACGAGCAGTACTTC. This chain joins TRBV14 and TRBJ2-7; no definite D call. The V gene's germline CDR1 is SGHDN and CDR2 FVKESK. V lost 4 bases to trimming and J lost 3 bases, with 13 bases between them. This CDR3 is 14 amino acids long. The full variable domain, rest sourced from reference TRBV14 and TRBJ2-7, is EAGVTQFPSHSVIEKGQTVTLRCDPISGHDNLYWYRRVMGKEIKFLLHFVKESKQDESGMPNNRFLAERTGGTYSTLKVQPAELEDSGVYFCASSRWADHYEQYFGPGTRLTVT.

The chain combines TRBV28 with TRBJ2-7; the match to TRBD1 covers 7 bases. With V trimmed by 2 bases and J by 0 bases, 7 bases remained unmatched. This CDR3 is built from 16 residues. The germline V gene encodes CDR1 MDHEN and CDR2 SYDVKM. The DNA for the CDR3 is TGTGCCAGCAGTTTAACTGGGACAGACAGCTCCTACGAGCAGTACTTC. Translation gives CASSLTGTDSSYEQYF.

V is TRBV7-2 and J is TRBJ1-2, with 8 nucleotides matching TRBD1. Looked up from germline, CDR1 is SGHTA and CDR2 is FQGNSA. V shed 1 base, J shed 0 bases, and the junction held 7 bases outside the gene matches. The CDR3 spans 17 residues. Written as DNA, the CDR3 is TGTGCCAGCAGCTTAGGAGCAGGGGGCGCGACTAACTATGGCTACACCTTC. This codes for CASSLGAGGATNYGYTF.

The chain carries TRBV27 and TRBJ2-2, with 9 bases lining up with TRBD2. CDR1 is MNHEY, CDR2 SMNVEV, per germline (reference sequence). Unmatched junction bases numbered 2, after V lost 5 bases and J lost 4 bases. This CDR3 comprises 14 residues. The CDR3 DNA reads as TGTGCCAGCAGTCCGACTAGCGGCACCGGGGAGCTGTTTTTT. Translation gives CASSPTSGTGELFF.

The J gene is TRBJ2-5, the V gene TRBV6-2 or TRBV6-3; TRBD2 matches at 8 bases. J was trimmed by 4 bases and V by 6 bases; bases with no gene match: 13. Germline V gene lookup returns CDR1 MNHEY and CDR2 SVGEGT. The CDR3 runs 16 residues. CDR3 region: CASSNRLAGPIETQYF. In DNA, the CDR3 is TGTGCCAGCAGCAACCGGCTAGCGGGCCCAATAGAGACCCAGTACTTC.

This clone was found a few times. The genes are TRBV9 and TRBJ1-2; D gene uncertain. Germline CDR1 reads SGDLS; CDR2 reads YYNGEE. CDR3 length equals 13 residues. Trimming cost V 0 bases and J 2 bases, with 5 bases left between them. The CDR3 bases are TGTGCCAGCAGCGTAGAAGCGAACTATGGCTACACCTTC. Translated: CASSVEANYGYTF.

The rearrangement joins TRBV3-1 (or the pseudogene TRBV3-2) to TRBJ2-6; 7 bases align to TRBD1. There are 19 residues in the CDR3. Germline V gene lookup returns CDR1 LGHDT and CDR2 YNNKEL (reference sequence). The V and J ends lost 1 base and 0 bases, in that order; junction bases with no gene match: 9. The CDR3 coding sequence is TGTGCCAGCAGCCAAGGACAGGGAGTTTTGGGCTCTGGGGCCAACGTCCTGACTTTC. This codes for CASSQGQGVLGSGANVLTF.

V and J are TRBV19 and TRBJ1-1, with 9 positions matching TRBD1. CDR1 is LNHDA, CDR2 SQIVND, per germline (reference sequence). The CDR3 consists of 17 residues. V was pared by 5 bases and J by 0 bases, with 10 bases of the junction left unmatched. CDR3 loop: CASSPQDRGTLNTEAFF. In DNA, the CDR3 is TGTGCCAGTAGTCCCCAGGACAGGGGTACCTTGAACACTGAAGCTTTCTTT.